Sequencing of this T cell receptor beta chain was carried out in a study of early T cells in non-severe SARS-CoV-2 infection. Study context: Sequencing of bulk RNA from unsorted whole blood was done, without chain pairing. Notes on the study in general: The study's VDJdb matching favored anti-spike CD8 responses and missed private and CD4 specificities.

This clonotype was observed once. Its antigen is undetermined. Individually, cDNA molecules had unique molecular identifiers attached to them. TCRdb reprocessed the 5' RACE reads with MiXCR, giving one entry per CDR3 protein. The data hold about 71,000 distinct CDR3 sequences, with 14% observed a single time. CDR1 MNHEY and CDR2 SVGAGI come from the germline V gene. There are 12 residues in the CDR3. The V end lost 6 bases, the J end lost 7 bases, and 10 bases lay between the germline ends. Sequencing used whole blood, obtained at baseline. The rearrangement uses TRBV6-5 and TRBJ2-4, with D perhaps being TRBD1 or TRBD2 (5 bases each). The clonotype was recovered from an adult who was a healthcare worker with PCR-confirmed SARS-CoV-2 infection or an uninfected control (not recorded which). The CDR3 DNA reads TGTGCCAGCAGCCCGGGACGTAACATTCAGTACTTC. It specifies CASSPGRNIQYF.